This T cell receptor (beta chain) was identified in a study of CD8+ T cells in alopecia areata. Study-level information: At a dose of 5 to 10 mg twice daily, oral tofacitinib was given to treated patients.

Trimming at V came to 5 bases and at J to 5 bases, leaving 3 bases not matched to a gene. CDR1 is SGHVS and CDR2 is FQNEAQ in the germline V gene. This CDR3 comprises 12 residues. The sequencing template was cDNA reverse transcribed from extracted RNA. Assay used: immunoSEQ multiplex PCR; TCRdb lists only in-frame clones, some missing. The top ten hold more than 9.5% of the sample, which has 150,000 to 200,000 clones, less than 80% seen once. The sample consisted of CD8+ T cells sorted from blood, taken at week 0. The rearrangement uses TRBV7-8 and TRBJ2-7; TRBD1 aligns across 7 bases. The source is a human donor with alopecia areata. The CDR3 reads CASSVQGNEQYF. In DNA, the CDR3 is TGTGCCAGCAGCGTACAGGGGAACGAGCAGTACTTC.